The source of this TCR beta chain is a study of identical twins. Study observations and caveats: Those out-of-frame alpha sequences shared by twins showed an excess of low generation probability.

The V end lost 4 bases, the J end lost 4 bases, and 13 bases lay between the germline ends. The CDR3 spans 13 residues. CDR1 GTSNPN and CDR2 SVGIG come from the germline V gene (reference sequence). MiXCR, applied by TCRdb to the 5' RACE reads, yields one record per CDR3 protein. The sample gives more than 600,000 distinct CDR3 sequences, 18% of which show up once; around 13% is in the top ten. On this clonotype itself: The target antigen is unknown.

This same sample was also taken into another study, of T cells expressing NK-cell markers. That paper notes: One of the eight sequenced donors was seronegative, whereas the other seven were HCMV-seropositive.

Sequenced material: PBMCs. The rearrangement uses TRBV30 and TRBJ1-2; tentatively, D is TRBD1 (5 bases). This clonotype was sampled from a woman under 30 in good health. DNA for the CDR3: TGTGCCTGGACGAGGGGAAACGGCTATGGCTACACCTTC. Protein sequence: CAWTRGNGYGYTF.